This T cell receptor (beta chain) was recorded in a study of radiation and T cells in renal cell carcinoma. The V gene's germline CDR1 is SEHNR and CDR2 FQNEAQ (reference sequence). V lost 3 bases, J lost 4 bases, and 15 bases lay in between. The CDR3 loop spans 15 amino acids. Documented time point: blood 2 weeks post-SBRT. Indicated treatment: 15 Gy SBRT to primary tumor, nephrectomy 4 weeks later. Profiled with immunoSEQ multiplex PCR; TCRdb holds only in-frame clones, not every one. The sample has 100,000 to 150,000 clones, 65% to 85% seen once. The sequence came from a man in his fifties with renal cell carcinoma. The V and J genes are TRBV7-9 and TRBJ1-1; D not certain. This material consisted of blood, taken from a patient whose treatment included radiotherapy and nephrectomy. The CDR3 sequence is CASSFGRVKGTEAFF. As DNA, the CDR3 is TGTGCCAGCAGCTTCGGGAGGGTTAAGGGCACTGAAGCTTTCTTT. The complete variable domain, with remaining parts taken from reference TRBV7-9 and TRBJ1-1, reads DTGVSQNPRHKITKRGQNVTFRCDPISEHNRLYWYRQTLGQGPEFLTYFQNEAQLEKSRLLSDRFSAERPKGSFSTLEIQRTEQGDSAMYLCASSFGRVKGTEAFFGQGTRLTVV.